A single sample is the source of the 5 T cell receptor beta chains below, sequenced in a study of cytomegalovirus exposure and HLA in healthy donors. 60 Vbeta and 13 Jbeta primers were used in PCR. Libraries were prepared by immunoSEQ multiplex PCR; TCRdb keeps only in-frame clonotypes and omits some of them. The sample lists roughly 100,000 clones, 79% occurring once. The source material was PBMCs. These receptors were collected from a man aged 45-60 years in good health and CMV-seropositive.

In its sample, this clone was seen once. V gene TRBV2 combines with J gene TRBJ1-1; D is unclear. Trimming cost V 2 bases and J 3 bases, with 7 bases left between them. The CDR3 is made up of 13 amino acids. Germline CDR1 reads SNHLY; CDR2 reads FYNNEI. CDR3 DNA: TGTGCCAGCAGTGAACTGCAGGACACTGAAGCTTTCTTT. Its translation: CASSELQDTEAFF.

This chain connects TRBV4-2 to TRBJ1-4, with unresolved D. Trimming pared 4 bases from V and 10 bases from J, leaving 10 bases between. CDR3 length equals 12 residues. Germline loops: CDR1 LGHNA, CDR2 YNFKEQ. The CDR3 loop reads CASSRHEGKLFF. The CDR3 region has the DNA TGTGCCAGCAGCCGACATGAGGGAAAACTGTTTTTT.

The chain joins TRBV2 to TRBJ2-2; D may be TRBD2 (6 bases). Germline assignment: CDR1 SNHLY and CDR2 FYNNEI. The CDR3 is 14 amino acids. Deletions cut 6 bases from V and 1 base from J, with 9 bases between. The CDR3 nucleotides read TGTGCCAGCAGGGTGGAGGGGAACACCGGGGAGCTGTTTTTT. Protein sequence: CASRVEGNTGELFF.

The rearrangement links TRBV5-1 to TRBJ1-1; TRBD1 might be the D (6 bases). The V gene's germline CDR1 is SGHRS and CDR2 YFSETQ. Trimming shortened V by 4 bases and J by 7 bases, and 17 bases separated the two germline ends. This CDR3 comprises 14 residues. The CDR3 DNA sequence: TGCGCCAGCAGCGTCACAGGGTTTTCTGTTGAAGCTTTCTTT. It is translated as CASSVTGFSVEAFF.

In regard to this clone: The identical CDR3 is also encoded by other nucleotide sequences in the sample. This chain connects TRBV5-1 to TRBJ2-1, with a weak D call TRBD2 (6 bases). Germline CDR1 is SGHRS and CDR2 is YFSETQ. Trimming took off 0 bases at V and 3 bases at J, with 10 bases between the two ends. This CDR3 is 15 amino acids long. The CDR3 DNA follows: TGCGCCAGCAGCTTGGCGGGAGATCTCTACAATGAGCAGTTCTTC. Protein: CASSLAGDLYNEQFF.